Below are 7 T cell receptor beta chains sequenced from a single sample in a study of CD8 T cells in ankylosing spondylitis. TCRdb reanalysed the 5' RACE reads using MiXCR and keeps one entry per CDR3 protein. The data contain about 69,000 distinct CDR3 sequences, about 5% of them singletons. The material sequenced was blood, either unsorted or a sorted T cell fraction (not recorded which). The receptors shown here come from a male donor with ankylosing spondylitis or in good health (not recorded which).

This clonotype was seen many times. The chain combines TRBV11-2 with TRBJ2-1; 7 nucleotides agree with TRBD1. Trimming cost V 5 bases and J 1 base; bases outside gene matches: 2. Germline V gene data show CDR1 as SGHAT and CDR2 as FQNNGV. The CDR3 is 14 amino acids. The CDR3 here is CASSATGSYNEQFF. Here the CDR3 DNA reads TGTGCCAGCAGCGCGACAGGGTCCTACAATGAGCAGTTCTTC.

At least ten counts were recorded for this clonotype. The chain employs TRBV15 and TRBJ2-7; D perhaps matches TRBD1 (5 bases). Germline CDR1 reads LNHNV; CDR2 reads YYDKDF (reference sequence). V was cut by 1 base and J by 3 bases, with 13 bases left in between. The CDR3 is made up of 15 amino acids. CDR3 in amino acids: CATSRVSVTGYEQYF. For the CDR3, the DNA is TGTGCCACCAGCAGAGTTAGTGTAACAGGCTACGAGCAGTACTTC.

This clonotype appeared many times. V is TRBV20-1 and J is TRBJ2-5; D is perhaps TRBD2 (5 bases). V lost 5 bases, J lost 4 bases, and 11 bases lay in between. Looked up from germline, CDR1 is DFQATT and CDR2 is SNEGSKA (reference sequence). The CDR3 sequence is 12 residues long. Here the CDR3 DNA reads TGCAGTGCTGTGTCCGCGGGAGAGACCCAGTACTTC. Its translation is CSAVSAGETQYF.

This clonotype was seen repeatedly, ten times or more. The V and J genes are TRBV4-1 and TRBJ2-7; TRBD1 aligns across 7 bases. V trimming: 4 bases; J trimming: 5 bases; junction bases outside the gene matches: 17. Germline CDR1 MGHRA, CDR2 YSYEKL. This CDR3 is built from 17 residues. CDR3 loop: CASSRPETGISFNEQYF. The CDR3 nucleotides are TGCGCCAGCAGCCGCCCGGAGACAGGGATCTCCTTCAACGAGCAGTACTTC.

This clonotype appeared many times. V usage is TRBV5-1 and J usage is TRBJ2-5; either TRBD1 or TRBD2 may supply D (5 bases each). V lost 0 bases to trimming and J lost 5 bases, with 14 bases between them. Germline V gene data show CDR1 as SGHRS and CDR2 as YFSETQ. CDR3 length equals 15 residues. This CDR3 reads CASSLVRGPEETQYF. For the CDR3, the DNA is TGCGCCAGCAGCTTGGTTCGGGGCCCGGAGGAGACCCAGTACTTC.

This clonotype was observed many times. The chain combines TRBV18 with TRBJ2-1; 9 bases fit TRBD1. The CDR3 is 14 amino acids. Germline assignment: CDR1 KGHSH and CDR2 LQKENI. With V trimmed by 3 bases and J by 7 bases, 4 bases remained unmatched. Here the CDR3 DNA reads TGTGCCAGCTCACCGTTACAGGGGGCAAATGAGCAGTTCTTC. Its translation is CASSPLQGANEQFF.

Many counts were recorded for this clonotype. CDR3 sequence (DNA): TGCGCCAGCAGCTTCTATACTACGGATCCTTACACAGATACGCAGTATTTT. It translates to CASSFYTTDPYTDTQYF. The chain has TRBV5-1 and TRBJ2-3, with D unclear. CDR1 is SGHRS and CDR2 is YFSETQ in the germline V gene. CDR3 length: 17 residues. V was clipped by 2 bases and J by 2 bases, with 18 bases between them.